Following are 13 T cell receptor beta chains from one sample sequenced in a study of Tregs in tolerant kidney transplant recipients. Clones were sequenced by immunoSEQ multiplex PCR, and TCRdb holds only the in-frame ones, with some missing. The table includes some 70,000 clones, roughly 89% detected once. Material for sequencing was CD4+ T cells from blood. Source of these receptors: a human donor in good health.

V and J are TRBV5-4 and TRBJ1-5; 12 nucleotides agree with TRBD1. Germline V CDR1 and CDR2: SGHNT, YYREEE (reference sequence). This CDR3 is 16 amino acids long. V trimming: 5 bases; J trimming: 2 bases; junction bases outside the gene matches: 5. The CDR3 reads CASRPGTGGGNQPQHF. CDR3 DNA sequence: TGTGCCAGCAGGCCTGGGACAGGGGGCGGCAATCAGCCCCAGCATTTT. The full variable domain, in which reference TRBV5-4 and TRBJ1-5 provide the parts outside the CDR3, is ETGVTQSPTHLIKTRGQQVTLRCSSQSGHNTVSWYQQALGQGPQFIFQYYREEENGRGNFPPRFSGLQFPNYSSELNVNALELDDSALYLCASRPGTGGGNQPQHFGDGTRLSIL.

The chain employs TRBV7-2 and TRBJ1-6; unclear D gene. V was shortened by 3 bases and J by 7 bases, with 7 bases between the two germline ends. Germline values: CDR1 SGHTA, CDR2 FQGNSA. The CDR3 is 13 residues long. As DNA, the CDR3 is TGTGCCAGCAGCTTTAGTGCAAATTCACCCCTCCACTTT. Protein product: CASSFSANSPLHF.

The chain employs TRBV6-4 and TRBJ2-7; D not resolved. This CDR3 spans 11 amino acids. Germline values: CDR1 MRHNA, CDR2 SNTAGT. The V end lost 2 bases, the J end lost 3 bases, and 2 bases lay between the germline ends. In DNA, the CDR3 is TGTGCCAGCAGTGACCGCTACGAGCAGTACTTC. It translates to CASSDRYEQYF.

The V gene is TRBV11-2, the J gene TRBJ2-5, with 8 bases lining up with TRBD2. With 2 bases clipped from V and 5 bases from J, the junction kept 7 bases outside the gene matches. The germline gives CDR1 SGHAT, CDR2 FQNNGV. The CDR3 length is 15 residues. The CDR3 is CASSLSVGLAETQYF. The CDR3 DNA is TGTGCCAGCAGCTTATCGGTCGGACTAGCTGAGACCCAGTACTTC.

In its sample, this clone was seen once. This rearrangement joins TRBV14 to TRBJ1-2; D remains unclear. The CDR3 consists of 15 residues. CDR1 is SGHDN and CDR2 is FVKESK in the germline V gene. Trimming shortened V by 0 bases and J by 8 bases, and 16 bases separated the two germline ends. The CDR3 DNA reads TGTGCCAGCAGCCAAGAATATGCTCGCGTGCGGGGCTACACCTTC. It yields the protein CASSQEYARVRGYTF.

The chain joins TRBV2 to TRBJ1-1; D gene ambiguous. The germline gives CDR1 SNHLY, CDR2 FYNNEI. With 3 bases removed from V and 2 bases from J, the gap between germline ends came to 10 bases. The CDR3 has 14 residues. The CDR3 bases are TGTGCCAGCAGTGATACCGAACTAAACACTGAAGCTTTCTTT. It encodes CASSDTELNTEAFF.

This clone was seen only once. This chain uses TRBV7-3 with TRBJ2-1, with 13 bases aligning to TRBD2. The V and J ends lost 3 bases and 3 bases, in that order; junction bases with no gene match: 8. CDR3 length equals 18 residues. Per germline, CDR1 SGHTA and CDR2 FQGTGA. In DNA form, the CDR3 reads TGTGCCAGCAGCTTGGGACTAGCGGGGCTCGGGGGCTACAATGAGCAGTTCTTC. Translated: CASSLGLAGLGGYNEQFF.

CDR3: CASSRSYPGQGNNEQFF. The CDR3, as DNA: TGTGCCAGCAGCCGCAGCTATCCGGGACAGGGGAACAATGAGCAGTTCTTC. The chain combines TRBV7-6 with TRBJ2-1; 10 nucleotides agree with TRBD1. The CDR3 runs 17 residues. Germline V CDR1 and CDR2: SGHVS, FNYEAQ. Trimming cost V 5 bases and J 5 bases; bases outside gene matches: 12.

The count of this clone is one. The gene calls are TRBV18 and TRBJ2-3; 8 bases fit TRBD2. After removal of 3 bases from V and 5 bases from J, the junction contained 4 bases not matched to a gene. Germline CDR1 KGHSH, CDR2 LQKENI. This CDR3 is 14 amino acids long. CDR3 bases: TGTGCCAGCTCACCGGACCGGGGGGGAGATACGCAGTATTTT. Translated: CASSPDRGGDTQYF. Supplemented by reference TRBV18 and TRBJ2-3, the full variable domain reads NAGVMQNPRHLVRRRGQEARLRCSPMKGHSHVYWYRQLPEEGLKFMVYLQKENIIDESGMPKERFSAEFPKEGPSILRIQQVVRGDSAAYFCASSPDRGGDTQYFGPGTRLTVL.

The CDR3, as DNA: TGTGCCAGCAGCTTTTTAAGGCAGGGCTACACCTTC. This translates into CASSFLRQGYTF. The chain carries TRBV7-9 and TRBJ1-2; no reliable D call. Germline CDR1 reads SEHNR; CDR2 reads FQNEAQ (reference sequence). This CDR3 region has 12 residues. With 3 bases removed from V and 8 bases from J, the gap between germline ends came to 10 bases. The full variable domain, with the rest looked up from reference TRBV7-9 and TRBJ1-2, is DTGVSQNPRHKITKRGQNVTFRCDPISEHNRLYWYRQTLGQGPEFLTYFQNEAQLEKSRLLSDRFSAERPKGSFSTLEIQRTEQGDSAMYLCASSFLRQGYTFGSGTRLTVV.

The chain has TRBV7-2 and TRBJ2-1; 8 bases fit TRBD2. This CDR3 has 16 amino acids. V trimming: 2 bases; J trimming: 7 bases; junction bases outside the gene matches: 10. The V gene's germline CDR1 is SGHTA and CDR2 FQGNSA. The CDR3 nucleotides are TGTGCCAGCAGCTTAAGAGCGACTAGCGTAAGGAATGAGCAGTTCTTC. Amino acid sequence: CASSLRATSVRNEQFF.

The J gene is TRBJ1-2, the V gene TRBV19, with 8 bases lining up with TRBD1. The CDR3 has 16 residues. Germline values: CDR1 LNHDA, CDR2 SQIVND (reference sequence). Unmatched junction bases numbered 8, after V lost 1 base and J lost 4 bases. The CDR3 loop reads CASSIGEDRAGYGYTF. The CDR3 nucleotides are TGTGCCAGTAGTATAGGAGAGGACAGGGCAGGCTATGGCTACACCTTC.

This clone was observed once. Distinct nucleotide sequences in the sample also encode this CDR3. V usage is TRBV20-1 and J usage is TRBJ2-5; weak D call: TRBD2 (5 bases). CDR3 length: 11 residues. Germline assignment: CDR1 DFQATT and CDR2 SNEGSKA (reference sequence). V dropped 3 bases and J dropped 5 bases, with 7 bases sitting between them. The CDR3 DNA reads TGCAGTGCTAGTGGGGAGGAGACCCAGTACTTC. It codes for CSASGEETQYF.